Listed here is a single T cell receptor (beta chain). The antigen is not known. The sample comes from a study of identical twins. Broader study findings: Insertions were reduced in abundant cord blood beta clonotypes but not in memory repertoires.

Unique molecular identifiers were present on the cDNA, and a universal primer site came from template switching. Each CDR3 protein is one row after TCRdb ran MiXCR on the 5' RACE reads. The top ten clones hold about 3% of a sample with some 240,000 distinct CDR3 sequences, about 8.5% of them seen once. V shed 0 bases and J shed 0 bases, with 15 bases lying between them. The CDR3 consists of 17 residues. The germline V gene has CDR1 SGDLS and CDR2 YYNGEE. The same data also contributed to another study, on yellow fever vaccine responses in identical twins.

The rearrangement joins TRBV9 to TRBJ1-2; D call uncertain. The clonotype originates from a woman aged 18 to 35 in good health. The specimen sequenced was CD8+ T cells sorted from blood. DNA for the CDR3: TGTGCCAGCAGCGTAGCTTCGGCAGCCTCGACTAACTATGGCTACACCTTC. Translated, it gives CASSVASAASTNYGYTF.